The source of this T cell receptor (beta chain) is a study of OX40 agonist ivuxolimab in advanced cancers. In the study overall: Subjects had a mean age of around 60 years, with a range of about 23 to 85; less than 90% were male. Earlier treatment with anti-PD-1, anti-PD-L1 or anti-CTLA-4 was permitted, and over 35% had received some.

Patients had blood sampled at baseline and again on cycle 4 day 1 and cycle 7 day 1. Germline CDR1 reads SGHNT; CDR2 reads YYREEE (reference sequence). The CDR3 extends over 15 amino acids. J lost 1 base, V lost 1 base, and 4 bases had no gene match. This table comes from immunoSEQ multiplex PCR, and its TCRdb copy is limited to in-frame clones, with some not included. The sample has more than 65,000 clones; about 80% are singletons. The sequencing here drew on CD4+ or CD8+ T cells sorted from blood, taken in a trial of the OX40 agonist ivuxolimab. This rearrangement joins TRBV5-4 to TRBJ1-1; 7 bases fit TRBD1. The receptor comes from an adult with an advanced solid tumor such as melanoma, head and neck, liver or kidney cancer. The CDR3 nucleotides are TGTGCCAGCAGCTTGTTTGGACAGGAGAACACTGAAGCTTTCTTT. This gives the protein CASSLFGQENTEAFF.